These 19 T cell receptor beta chains share one sample of origin, sequenced in a study of blood T cell repertoires in COVID-19 (dated by TCRdb to about 2020). Libraries were made using the immunoSEQ multiplex PCR assay. The source is immuneACCESS, and TCRdb retained only in-frame sequences with V and J called. Part of the clones is not carried over; for the studies checked, unresolved V genes explain less than half of this, and the remainder is unexplained. The sample contains a few hundred thousand clones, 75% to 90% of them found a single time. In total, the top ten clones hold around 8% of the sample. The specimen sequenced was PBMCs or T cells enriched from blood (not recorded which). The receptor source for this set is a woman in her fifties or sixties who had recovered from COVID-19.

This clone occurred once. This rearrangement joins TRBV12-3 or TRBV12-4 to TRBJ1-2; no definite D call. This CDR3 contains 12 residues. V lost 2 bases and J lost 3, with 4 bases in between. The CDR3 loop is CASSLRDYGYTF. For the CDR3, the DNA is TGTGCCAGCAGTTTACGGGACTATGGCTACACCTTC.

This clone was seen a handful of times. The chain recombines TRBV7-9 with TRBJ1-5; D not resolved. Per germline, CDR1 SEHNR and CDR2 FQNEAQ (reference sequence). The length of the CDR3 is 17 residues. Between the trimmed V and J ends, which lost 4 bases and 1 base, there was a span of 17 bases. CDR3 DNA: TGTGCCAGCAGCTCGTCAAAGGTCGACGGGAGCAATCAGCCCCAGCATTTT. This sequence encodes CASSSSKVDGSNQPQHF.

For the CDR3, the DNA is TGTGCCAGCACCATGACAGGGGTTAATGGCTACACCTTC. Amino acid sequence: CASTMTGVNGYTF. The V call is TRBV6-6, the J call TRBJ1-2, with TRBD1 matching 8 bases. CDR1 and CDR2 from the germline V gene are MNHNY and SVGAGI (reference sequence). The CDR3 totals 13 residues. The V gene end was trimmed by 7 bases and the J gene end by 6 bases; junction bases not matched to a gene: 7.

This clone was seen a few times. This rearrangement joins TRBV2 to TRBJ1-5; D remains unclear. Germline assignment: CDR1 SNHLY and CDR2 FYNNEI. The CDR3 consists of 13 residues. V was pared by 1 base and J by 3 bases, with 4 bases between. The CDR3 nucleotides are TGTGCCAGCAGTGAAGACTTCAATCAGCCCCAGCATTTT. Encoded protein: CASSEDFNQPQHF. The full variable domain, in which reference TRBV2 and TRBJ1-5 provide the parts outside the CDR3, is EPEVTQTPSHQVTQMGQEVILRCVPISNHLYFYWYRQILGQKVEFLVSFYNNEISEKSEIFDDQFSVERPDGSNFTLKIRSTKLEDSAMYFCASSEDFNQPQHFGDGTRLSIL.

This chain joins TRBV20-1 and TRBJ1-4; a weak D match, TRBD1 (6 bases). There are 17 residues in the CDR3. V was shortened by 3 bases and J by 4 bases, with 21 bases between the two germline ends. In germline, CDR1 is DFQATT, CDR2 SNEGSKA (reference sequence). The chain's CDR3 is CSASGGGAKDFNEKLFF. DNA for the CDR3: TGCAGTGCTAGTGGCGGGGGCGCGAAAGATTTTAATGAAAAACTGTTTTTT.

J is TRBJ2-1 and V is TRBV4-1; weak D call: TRBD2 (5 bases). CDR1 is MGHRA and CDR2 is YSYEKL in the germline V gene. This CDR3 comprises 16 residues. Trimming took 4 bases from V and 0 from J, leaving 13 bases between them. In DNA, the CDR3 is TGCGCCAGCAGCCCGGGCGGGCGCGGCTCCTACAATGAGCAGTTCTTC. This gives the protein CASSPGGRGSYNEQFF.

The chain combines TRBV30 with TRBJ2-7, with a tentative D call TRBD2 (6 bases). This CDR3 spans 12 amino acids. Germline V gives CDR1 GTSNPN, CDR2 SVGIG (reference sequence). The ends were cut back, 1 base at V and 7 bases at J, with 11 bases in the middle. Here the CDR3 reads CAWSGARGEQYF. The CDR3 coding sequence is TGTGCCTGGAGTGGAGCTCGGGGGGAGCAGTACTTC.

The chain employs TRBV2 and TRBJ1-5; possible D gene TRBD1, 6 bases. Per the germline V gene, CDR1 is SNHLY and CDR2 is FYNNEI. The V gene lost 5 bases and the J gene lost 4 bases, with 15 bases spanning the gap. The CDR3 runs 15 residues. The CDR3 region has the DNA TGTGCCAGCAGTAACCTACAGGGACCAAATCAGCCCCAGCATTTT. It codes for CASSNLQGPNQPQHF.

This chain links TRBV15 with TRBJ1-5; D unclear. This CDR3 is 13 amino acids long. The germline V gene encodes CDR1 LNHNV and CDR2 YYDKDF (reference sequence). Between the trimmed V and J ends, which lost 0 bases and 9 bases, there was a span of 9 bases. The DNA for the CDR3 is TGTGCCACCAGCAGAGATAGTTCGGGGCCCCAGCATTTT. This encodes CATSRDSSGPQHF.

The chain uses TRBV24-1 and TRBJ1-4; D not certain. CDR1 is KGHDR and CDR2 is SFDVKD in the germline V gene. Trimming shortened V by 12 bases and J by 3 bases, and 13 bases separated the two germline ends. CDR3 length equals 13 residues. CDR3 coding DNA: TGTGCCGTCCCAGGAGGATCTAATGAAAAACTGTTTTTT. This translates into CAVPGGSNEKLFF.

This chain connects TRBV3-1 (or the pseudogene TRBV3-2) to TRBJ1-2; 8 bases map to TRBD1. With V trimmed by 0 bases and J by 5 bases, 5 bases remained unmatched. The CDR3 covers 15 residues. Per the germline V gene, CDR1 is LGHDT and CDR2 is YNNKEL (reference sequence). CDR3 sequence: CASSQDMTGEYGYTF. The CDR3 DNA reads TGTGCCAGCAGCCAAGATATGACAGGGGAGTATGGCTACACCTTC.

The V and J genes are TRBV7-8 and TRBJ2-5; no clear D gene. This CDR3 spans 13 amino acids. Trimming left V 1 base short and J 2 bases short, with 5 bases between. Germline V gene data show CDR1 as SGHVS and CDR2 as FQNEAQ. CDR3 coding DNA: TGTGCCAGCAGCTTAGGACTGCAAGAGACCCAGTACTTC. Translation: CASSLGLQETQYF.

The chain carries TRBV4-1 and TRBJ1-2; no clear D. CDR1 and CDR2 from the germline V gene are MGHRA and YSYEKL. There are 13 residues in the CDR3. Trimming removed 3 bases at V and 4 bases at J, with 9 bases between. CDR3 protein: CASSQPSLYGYTF. CDR3 coding DNA: TGCGCCAGCAGCCAGCCAAGCCTCTATGGCTACACCTTC.

V usage is TRBV9 and J usage is TRBJ1-3, with D possibly being TRBD1 (5 bases). This CDR3 region has 16 residues. V lost 5 bases and J lost 7, with 22 bases in between. Germline CDR1 reads SGDLS; CDR2 reads YYNGEE. CDR3 loop: CASSDNVEQGVNTIYF. CDR3 DNA: TGTGCCAGCAGTGACAACGTGGAGCAGGGTGTCAACACCATATATTTT.

The V and J genes are TRBV19 and TRBJ2-3, with TRBD2 identical over 9 bases. Germline trimming cut 4 bases from V and 2 bases from J; bases unmatched to any gene: 1. This CDR3 region has 14 residues. CDR1 and CDR2 from the germline V gene are LNHDA and SQIVND (reference sequence). CDR3 residues: CASSTSGATDTQYF. In DNA, the CDR3 is TGTGCCAGTAGTACTAGCGGGGCCACAGATACGCAGTATTTT.

This chain connects TRBV5-5 to TRBJ1-4; D is perhaps TRBD1 (5 bases). Trimming cost V 2 bases and J 7 bases, with 12 bases left between them. The CDR3 is 14 residues long. Germline V lookup: CDR1 SGHKS, CDR2 YYEKEE (reference sequence). CDR3 nucleotides: TGTGCCAGCAGCTTAAGACAGTACTCTGAAAAACTGTTTTTT. The encoded protein is CASSLRQYSEKLFF.

The chain couples TRBV30 to TRBJ1-2; D call uncertain. The CDR3 length is 15 residues. Trimming took 0 bases from V and 2 from J, leaving 13 bases between them. Germline V lookup: CDR1 GTSNPN, CDR2 SVGIG (reference sequence). The CDR3, as DNA: TGTGCCTGGAGTGTATTTGGGCACCAAAACTATGGCTACACCTTC. As protein: CAWSVFGHQNYGYTF.

The CDR3 sequence is CAISLQGSSYNEQFF. CDR3 nucleotide sequence: TGTGCCATCAGTCTACAGGGGTCCTCCTACAATGAGCAGTTCTTC. V usage is TRBV10-3 and J usage is TRBJ2-1; 7 nucleotides match TRBD1. The CDR3 runs 15 residues. Germline trimming cut 5 bases from V and 0 bases from J; bases unmatched to any gene: 4. Germline loops: CDR1 ENHRY, CDR2 SYGVKD.

Concerning this clone itself: Other nucleotide sequences from this sample produce the same CDR3. DNA of the CDR3: TGCGCCAGCAGCCTACCGGGTGGAAACACTGAAGCTTTCTTT. It encodes CASSLPGGNTEAFF. J is TRBJ1-1 and V is TRBV5-1; no reliable D call. CDR1 is SGHRS and CDR2 is YFSETQ in the germline V gene. V lost 4 bases, J lost 2 bases, and 12 bases lay in between. The CDR3 is 14 residues long. The variable domain in full, with the rest retrieved from reference TRBV5-1 and TRBJ1-1, is KAGVTQTPRYLIKTRGQQVTLSCSPISGHRSVSWYQQTPGQGLQFLFEYFSETQRNKGNFPGRFSGRQFSNSRSEMNVSTLELGDSALYLCASSLPGGNTEAFFGQGTRLTVV.